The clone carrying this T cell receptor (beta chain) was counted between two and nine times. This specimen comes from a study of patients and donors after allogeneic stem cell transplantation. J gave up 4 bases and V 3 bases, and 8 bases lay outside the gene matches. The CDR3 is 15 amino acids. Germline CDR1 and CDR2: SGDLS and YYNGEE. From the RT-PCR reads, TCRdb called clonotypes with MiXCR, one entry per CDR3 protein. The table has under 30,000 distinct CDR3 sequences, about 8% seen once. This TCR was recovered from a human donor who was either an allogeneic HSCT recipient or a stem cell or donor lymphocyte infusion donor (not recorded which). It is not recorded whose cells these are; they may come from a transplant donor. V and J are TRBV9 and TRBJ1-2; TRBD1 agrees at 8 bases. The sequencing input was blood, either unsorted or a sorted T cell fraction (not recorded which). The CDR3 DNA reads TGTGCCAGCAGCGCCCAGGGGGCTGGGGTCTATGGCTACACCTTC. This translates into CASSAQGAGVYGYTF.